This TCR beta chain was captured in a study of blood T cell repertoires in COVID-19. Study in general: From the United States, Italy and Spain came samples of acute and convalescent COVID-19. T cells, B-cell-depleted T cells, or PBMCs provided the cDNA or gDNA that served as material.

As originally analysed: Amplified reference gene primers provided the basis for estimating nucleated cell counts. Generated by immunoSEQ multiplex PCR, the TCRdb table keeps only in-frame clones and is missing some. The V and J calls and clone size were taken over from that table, and D and trimming were inferred from the DNA. The sample records over 250,000 clones, roughly 77% being singletons. The germline V gene encodes CDR1 MNHEY and CDR2 SMNVEV (reference sequence). CDR3 length equals 13 residues. Trimming at V came to 7 bases and at J to 10 bases, leaving 8 bases not matched to a gene. Sequenced sample: peripheral blood. V is TRBV27 and J is TRBJ2-3; 10 bases fit TRBD2. The receptor was isolated from a woman of 80 years or more with acute or convalescent COVID-19. CDR3 amino acids: CASMASGSFAQYF. CDR3 bases: TGTGCCAGCATGGCTAGCGGGAGTTTCGCGCAGTATTTT.